This entry features one TCR beta chain sequence. The antigen is undetermined. The data belong to a study of beta chain features in type 1 diabetes. Study-wide points: Shorter templates may be favored by PCR, equally so in patients and controls. A moderate, significant TCRB CDR3 shortening appeared in type 1 diabetes across four CD4+ subsets.

Sequencing targeted expressed TCRB transcripts, as all isolated RNA had been reverse transcribed. Clones were read by immunoSEQ multiplex PCR, and TCRdb kept only the in-frame ones, dropping some. The data contain a few hundred thousand clones, approximately 12% of them singletons. The authors took one heparinised blood draw, averaging approximately 120 mL, from each donor. The source is a woman in her late teens or twenties with type 1 diabetes. The material sequenced was naive CD4+ T cells from blood.

The CDR3 DNA reads TGTGCCTGGCTCCAGGATCGTACGCAGTATTTT. Translating gives CAWLQDRTQYF. V is TRBV30 and J is TRBJ2-3; D is unresolved. Trimming took 5 bases from V and 8 from J, leaving 11 bases between them. Germline V gene lookup returns CDR1 GTSNPN and CDR2 SVGIG (reference sequence). There are 11 residues in the CDR3.